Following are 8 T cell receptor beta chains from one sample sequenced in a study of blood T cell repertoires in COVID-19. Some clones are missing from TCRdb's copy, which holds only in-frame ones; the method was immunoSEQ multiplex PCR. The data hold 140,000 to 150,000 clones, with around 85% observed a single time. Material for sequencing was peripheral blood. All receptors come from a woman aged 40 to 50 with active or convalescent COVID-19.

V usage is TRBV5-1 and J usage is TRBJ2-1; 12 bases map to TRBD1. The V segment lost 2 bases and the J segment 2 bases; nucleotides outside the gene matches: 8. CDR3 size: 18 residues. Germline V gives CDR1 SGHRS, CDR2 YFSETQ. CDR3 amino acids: CASSFRDRGLGAYNEQFF. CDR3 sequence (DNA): TGCGCCAGCAGCTTCCGGGACAGGGGGCTCGGGGCCTACAATGAGCAGTTCTTC.

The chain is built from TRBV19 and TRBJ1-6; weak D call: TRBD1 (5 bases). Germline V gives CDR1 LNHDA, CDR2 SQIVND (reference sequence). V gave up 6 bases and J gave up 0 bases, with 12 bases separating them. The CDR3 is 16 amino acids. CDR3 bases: TGTGCCAGTAGAGGAGGGGCGGGCTCCTATAATTCACCCCTCCACTTT. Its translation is CASRGGAGSYNSPLHF.

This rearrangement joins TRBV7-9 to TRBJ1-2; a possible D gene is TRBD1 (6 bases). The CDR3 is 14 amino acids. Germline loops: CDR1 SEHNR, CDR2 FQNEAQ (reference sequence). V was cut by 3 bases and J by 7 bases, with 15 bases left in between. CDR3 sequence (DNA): TGTGCCAGCAGCTTCCGTGCAGGGGTGGTTGGCTACACCTTC. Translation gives CASSFRAGVVGYTF.

CDR3 sequence: CASSQVDMGLTYNEQFF. The CDR3 nucleotides read TGCGCCAGCAGCCAAGTTGACATGGGACTGACCTACAATGAGCAGTTCTTC. The V gene is TRBV4-1, the J gene TRBJ2-1, with a tentative D call TRBD2 (6 bases). The ends were cut back, 1 base at V and 2 bases at J, with 15 bases in the middle. CDR3 length: 17 residues. Germline V gene data show CDR1 as MGHRA and CDR2 as YSYEKL.

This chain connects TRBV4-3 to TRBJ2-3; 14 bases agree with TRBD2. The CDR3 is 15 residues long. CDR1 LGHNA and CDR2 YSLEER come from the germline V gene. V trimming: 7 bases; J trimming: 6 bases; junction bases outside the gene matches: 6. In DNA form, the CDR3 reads TGCGCCAGCACTCCGGGACTAGCGGGAGCGGATACGCAGTATTTT. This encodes CASTPGLAGADTQYF.

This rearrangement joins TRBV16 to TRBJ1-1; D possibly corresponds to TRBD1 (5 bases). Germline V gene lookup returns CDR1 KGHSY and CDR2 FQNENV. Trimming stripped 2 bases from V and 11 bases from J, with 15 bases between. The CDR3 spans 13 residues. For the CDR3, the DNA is TGTGCCAGCAGCCAAGGCAGGGCAGTAACGGCTTTCTTT. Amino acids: CASSQGRAVTAFF.

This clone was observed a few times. The CDR3 sequence is CASSALAGGYNEQFF. In nucleotides, the CDR3 is TGTGCCAGTAGTGCCCTAGCGGGGGGTTACAATGAGCAGTTCTTC. V is TRBV19 and J is TRBJ2-1, with TRBD2 identical over 11 bases. The CDR3 loop spans 15 amino acids. The J segment lost 4 bases and the V segment lost 5 bases, leaving 4 bases of the junction unmatched. Germline CDR1 is LNHDA and CDR2 is SQIVND (reference sequence).

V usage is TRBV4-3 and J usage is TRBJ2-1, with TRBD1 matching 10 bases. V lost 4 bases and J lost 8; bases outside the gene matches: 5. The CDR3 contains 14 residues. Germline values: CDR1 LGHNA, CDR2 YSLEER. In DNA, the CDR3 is TGCGCCAGCAGCCGTAGACAGGGGGCCGATGAGCAGTTCTTC. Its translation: CASSRRQGADEQFF.